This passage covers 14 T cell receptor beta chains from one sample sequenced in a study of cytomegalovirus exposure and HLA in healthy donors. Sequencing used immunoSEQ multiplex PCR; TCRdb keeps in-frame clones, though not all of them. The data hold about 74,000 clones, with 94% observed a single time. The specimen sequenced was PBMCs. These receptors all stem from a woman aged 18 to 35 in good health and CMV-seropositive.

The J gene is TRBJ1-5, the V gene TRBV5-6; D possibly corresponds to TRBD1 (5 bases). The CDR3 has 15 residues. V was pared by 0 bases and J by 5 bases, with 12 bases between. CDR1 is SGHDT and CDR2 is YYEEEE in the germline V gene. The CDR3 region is CASSLGGTQYQPQHF. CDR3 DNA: TGTGCCAGCAGCTTGGGAGGGACTCAATATCAGCCCCAGCATTTT.

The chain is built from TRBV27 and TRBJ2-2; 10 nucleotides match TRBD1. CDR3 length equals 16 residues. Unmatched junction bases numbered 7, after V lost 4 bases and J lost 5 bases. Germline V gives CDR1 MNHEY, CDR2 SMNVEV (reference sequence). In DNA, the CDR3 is TGTGCCAGCAGTTCAATTCGGACAGGGGGAACCGGGGAGCTGTTTTTT. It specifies CASSSIRTGGTGELFF.

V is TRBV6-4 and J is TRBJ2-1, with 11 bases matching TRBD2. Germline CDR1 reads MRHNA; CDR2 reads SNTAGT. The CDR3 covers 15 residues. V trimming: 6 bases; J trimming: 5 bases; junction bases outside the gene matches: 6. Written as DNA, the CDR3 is TGTGCCAGCAGCGCTCTAGCGGGAGGTAACAATGAGCAGTTCTTC. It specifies CASSALAGGNNEQFF.

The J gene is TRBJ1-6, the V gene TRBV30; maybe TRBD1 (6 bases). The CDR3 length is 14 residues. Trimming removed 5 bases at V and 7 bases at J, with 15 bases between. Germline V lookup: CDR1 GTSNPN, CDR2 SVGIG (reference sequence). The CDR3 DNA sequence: TGTGCCTGGCTACAGGGTACGGAGAATTCACCCCTCCACTTT. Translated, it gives CAWLQGTENSPLHF.

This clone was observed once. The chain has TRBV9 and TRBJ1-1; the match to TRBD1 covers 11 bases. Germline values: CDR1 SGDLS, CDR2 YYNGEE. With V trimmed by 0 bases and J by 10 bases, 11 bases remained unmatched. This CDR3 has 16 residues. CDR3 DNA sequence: TGTGCCAGCAGCGTAGATGGACAGGGGGCGGGGGAAGGAGCTTTCTTT. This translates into CASSVDGQGAGEGAFF.

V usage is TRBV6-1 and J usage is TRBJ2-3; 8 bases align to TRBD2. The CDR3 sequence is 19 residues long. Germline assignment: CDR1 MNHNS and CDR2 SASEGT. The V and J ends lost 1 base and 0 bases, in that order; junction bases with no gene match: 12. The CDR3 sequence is CASSEELAETSISTDTQYF. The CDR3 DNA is TGTGCCAGCAGTGAAGAACTAGCGGAGACCTCTATTAGCACAGATACGCAGTATTTT.

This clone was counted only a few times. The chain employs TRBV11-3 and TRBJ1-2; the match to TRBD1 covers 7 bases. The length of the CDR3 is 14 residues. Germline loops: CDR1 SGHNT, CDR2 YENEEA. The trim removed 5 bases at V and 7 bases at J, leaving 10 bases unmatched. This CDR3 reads CASSADNRGGGYTF. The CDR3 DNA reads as TGTGCCAGCAGCGCAGATAACAGGGGAGGTGGCTACACCTTC.

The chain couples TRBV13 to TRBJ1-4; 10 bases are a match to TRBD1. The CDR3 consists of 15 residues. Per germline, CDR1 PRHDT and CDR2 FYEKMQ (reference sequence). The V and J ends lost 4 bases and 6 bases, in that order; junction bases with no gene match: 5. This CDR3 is CASSSRGTGDEKLFF. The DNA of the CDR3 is TGTGCCAGCAGCTCCAGGGGGACAGGGGATGAAAAACTGTTTTTT.

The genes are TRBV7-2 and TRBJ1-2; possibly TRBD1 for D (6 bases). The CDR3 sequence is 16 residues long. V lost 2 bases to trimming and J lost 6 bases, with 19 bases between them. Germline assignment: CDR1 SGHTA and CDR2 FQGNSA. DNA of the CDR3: TGTGCCAGCAGCTTAAGAGGGGGGAGGGGACCTAATGGCTACACCTTC. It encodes CASSLRGGRGPNGYTF. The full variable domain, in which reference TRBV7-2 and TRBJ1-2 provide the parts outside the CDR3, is GAGVSQSPSNKVTEKGKDVELRCDPISGHTALYWYRQSLGQGLEFLIYFQGNSAPDKSGLPSDRFSAERTGGSVSTLTIQRTQQEDSAVYLCASSLRGGRGPNGYTFGSGTRLTVV.

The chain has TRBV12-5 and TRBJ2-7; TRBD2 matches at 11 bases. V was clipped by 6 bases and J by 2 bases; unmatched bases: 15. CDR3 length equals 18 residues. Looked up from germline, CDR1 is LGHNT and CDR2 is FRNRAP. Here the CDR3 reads CASGPGLAGIMRTYEQYF. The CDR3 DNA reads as TGTGCTAGTGGCCCCGGACTAGCGGGCATTATGAGAACCTACGAGCAGTACTTC. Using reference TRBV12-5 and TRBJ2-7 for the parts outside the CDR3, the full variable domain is DARVTQTPRHKVTEMGQEVTMRCQPILGHNTVFWYRQTMMQGLELLAYFRNRAPLDDSGMPKDRFSAEMPDATLATLKIQPSEPRDSAVYFCASGPGLAGIMRTYEQYFGPGTRLTVT.

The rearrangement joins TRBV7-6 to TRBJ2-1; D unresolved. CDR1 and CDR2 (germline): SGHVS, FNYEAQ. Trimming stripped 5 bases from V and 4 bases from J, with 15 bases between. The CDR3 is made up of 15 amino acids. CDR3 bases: TGTGCCAGCAGCCCTACTCGCGGCCATTACAATGAGCAGTTCTTC. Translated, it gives CASSPTRGHYNEQFF. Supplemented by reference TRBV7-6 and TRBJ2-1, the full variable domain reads GAGVSQSPRYKVTKRGQDVALRCDPISGHVSLYWYRQALGQGPEFLTYFNYEAQQDKSGLPNDRFSAERPEGSISTLTIQRTEQRDSAMYRCASSPTRGHYNEQFFGPGTRLTVL.

The CDR3 region is CASGSTTGELFF. The CDR3 coding sequence is TGTGCCAGCGGGAGTACAACCGGGGAGCTGTTTTTT. This rearrangement joins TRBV2 to TRBJ2-2; D is possibly TRBD2 (5 bases). Per the germline V gene, CDR1 is SNHLY and CDR2 is FYNNEI. V was pared by 8 bases and J by 5 bases, with 9 bases between. The CDR3 is 12 amino acids. The full variable domain, its missing parts supplied by reference TRBV2 and TRBJ2-2, is EPEVTQTPSHQVTQMGQEVILRCVPISNHLYFYWYRQILGQKVEFLVSFYNNEISEKSEIFDDQFSVERPDGSNFTLKIRSTKLEDSAMYFCASGSTTGELFFGEGSRLTVL.

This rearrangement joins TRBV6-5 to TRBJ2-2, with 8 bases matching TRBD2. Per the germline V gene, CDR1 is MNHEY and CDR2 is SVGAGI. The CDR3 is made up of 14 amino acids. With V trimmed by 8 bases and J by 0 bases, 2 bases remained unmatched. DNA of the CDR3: TGTGCCAGCGGGGGACTAGCGAACACCGGGGAGCTGTTTTTT. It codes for CASGGLANTGELFF.

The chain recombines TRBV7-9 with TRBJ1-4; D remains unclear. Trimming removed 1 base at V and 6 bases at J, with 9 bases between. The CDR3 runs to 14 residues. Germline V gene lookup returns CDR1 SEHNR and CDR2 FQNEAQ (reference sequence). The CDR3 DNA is TGTGCCAGCAGCTTAGTACAGAGAGATGAAAAACTGTTTTTT. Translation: CASSLVQRDEKLFF.